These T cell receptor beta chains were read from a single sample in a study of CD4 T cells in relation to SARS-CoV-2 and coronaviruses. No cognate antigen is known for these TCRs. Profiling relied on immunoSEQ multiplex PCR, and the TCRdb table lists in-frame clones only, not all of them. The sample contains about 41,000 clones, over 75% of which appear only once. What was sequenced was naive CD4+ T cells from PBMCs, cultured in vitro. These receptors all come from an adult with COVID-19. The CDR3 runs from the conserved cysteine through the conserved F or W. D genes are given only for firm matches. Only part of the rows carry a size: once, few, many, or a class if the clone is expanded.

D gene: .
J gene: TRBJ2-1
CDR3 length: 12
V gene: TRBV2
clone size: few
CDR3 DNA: TGTGCCAGCAGTTTTAGGGGTGATGAGCAGTTCTTC
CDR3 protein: CASSFRGDEQFF

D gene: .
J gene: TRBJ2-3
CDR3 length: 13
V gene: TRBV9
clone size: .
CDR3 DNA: TGTGCCAGCACCTCGAGCCCTTTCGATACGCAGTATTTT
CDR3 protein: CASTSSPFDTQYF

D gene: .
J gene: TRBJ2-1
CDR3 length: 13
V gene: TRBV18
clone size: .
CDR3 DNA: TGTGCCAGCTCACCATTAAATGACAATGAGCAGTTCTTC
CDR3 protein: CASSPLNDNEQFF

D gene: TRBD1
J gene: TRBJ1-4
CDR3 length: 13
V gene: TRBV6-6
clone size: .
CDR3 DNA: TGTGCCAGCAGGGACAGGGGAGGTGAAAAACTGTTTTTT
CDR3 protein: CASRDRGGEKLFF

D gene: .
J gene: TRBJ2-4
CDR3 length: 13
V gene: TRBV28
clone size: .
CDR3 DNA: TGTGCCAGCAGTACCTCGAGGCAGGGCTGGGGGTACTTC
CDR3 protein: CASSTSRQGWGYF

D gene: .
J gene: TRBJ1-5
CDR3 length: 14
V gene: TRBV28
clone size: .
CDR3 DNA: TGTGCCAGCAGTTTGGGGGGTAGCAATCAGCCCCAGCATTTT
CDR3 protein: CASSLGGSNQPQHF

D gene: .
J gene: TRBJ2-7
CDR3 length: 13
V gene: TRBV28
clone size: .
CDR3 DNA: TGTGCCAGCAGACCGAACGACAGATACGAGCAGTACTTC
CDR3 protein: CASRPNDRYEQYF

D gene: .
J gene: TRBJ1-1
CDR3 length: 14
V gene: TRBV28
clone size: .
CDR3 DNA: TGTGCCAGCAGTTTGGCACAGGTGAACACTGAAGCTTTCTTT
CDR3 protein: CASSLAQVNTEAFF

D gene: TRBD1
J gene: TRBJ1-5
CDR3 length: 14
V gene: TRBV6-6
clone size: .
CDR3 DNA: TGTGCCAGCAGGGAGGGACAGATATATCAGCCCCAGCATTTT
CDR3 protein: CASREGQIYQPQHF

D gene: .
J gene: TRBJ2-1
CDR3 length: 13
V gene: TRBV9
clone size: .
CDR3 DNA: TGTGCCAGCAGCGTATCGGGAGTGGATGAGCAGTTCTTC
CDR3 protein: CASSVSGVDEQFF

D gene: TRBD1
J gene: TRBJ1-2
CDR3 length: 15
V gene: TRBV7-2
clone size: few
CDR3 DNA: TGTGCCAGCAGCTTAGACAGGGGTCCTAACTATGGCTACACCTTC
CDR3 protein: CASSLDRGPNYGYTF

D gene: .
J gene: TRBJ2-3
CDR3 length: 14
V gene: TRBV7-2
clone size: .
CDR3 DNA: TGTGCCAGCAGCTTAGTAGCTAACACAGATACGCAGTATTTT
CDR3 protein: CASSLVANTDTQYF

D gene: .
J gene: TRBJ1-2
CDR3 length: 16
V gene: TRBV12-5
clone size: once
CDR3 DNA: TGTGCTAGTGGTTTGGACCCGGGACCTCTACGCGGAGGCTACACCTTC
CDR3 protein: CASGLDPGPLRGGYTF

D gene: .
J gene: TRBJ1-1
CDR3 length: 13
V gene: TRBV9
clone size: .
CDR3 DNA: TGTGCCAGCAGCGTTGAGACGAACACTGAAGCTTTCTTT
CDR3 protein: CASSVETNTEAFF

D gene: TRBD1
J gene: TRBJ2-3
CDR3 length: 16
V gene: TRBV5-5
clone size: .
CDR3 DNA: TGTGCCAGCAGCTTCGGGGACAGGGGGCCCACAGATACGCAGTATTTT
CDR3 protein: CASSFGDRGPTDTQYF

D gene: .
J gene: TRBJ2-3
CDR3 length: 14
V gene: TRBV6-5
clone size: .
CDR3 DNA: TGTGCCAGCAGTTACTCTAGCGGCACAGATACGCAGTATTTT
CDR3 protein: CASSYSSGTDTQYF

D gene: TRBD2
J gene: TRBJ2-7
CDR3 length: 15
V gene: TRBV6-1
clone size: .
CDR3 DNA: TGTGCCAGCAGTGAACAGTTTAGCGGGGCCTACGAGCAGTACTTC
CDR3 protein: CASSEQFSGAYEQYF

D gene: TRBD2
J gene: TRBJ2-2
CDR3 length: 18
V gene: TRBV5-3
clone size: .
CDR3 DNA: TGTGCCAGAAGCTTGGAGCGGCTAGCGGAGGGGAACACCGGGGAGCTGTTTTTT
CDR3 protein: CARSLERLAEGNTGELFF

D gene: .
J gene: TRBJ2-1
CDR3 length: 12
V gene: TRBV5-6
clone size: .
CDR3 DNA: TGTGCCAGCAGCTGGGCGCGGGATGAGCAGTTCTTC
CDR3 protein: CASSWARDEQFF

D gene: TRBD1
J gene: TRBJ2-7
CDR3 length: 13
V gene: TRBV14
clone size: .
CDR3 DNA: TGTGCCAGCAGCCAAGGACAGGGCTACGAGCAGTACTTC
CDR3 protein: CASSQGQGYEQYF

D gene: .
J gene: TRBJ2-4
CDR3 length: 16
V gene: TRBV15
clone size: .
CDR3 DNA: TGTGCCACCAGCAGAGATTCGTGGAGATCCAAAAACATTCAGTACTTC
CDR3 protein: CATSRDSWRSKNIQYF

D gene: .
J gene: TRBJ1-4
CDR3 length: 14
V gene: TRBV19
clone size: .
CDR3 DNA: TGTGCCAGTACCTCGGGGGCGGCTAATGAAAAACTGTTTTTT
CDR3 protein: CASTSGAANEKLFF

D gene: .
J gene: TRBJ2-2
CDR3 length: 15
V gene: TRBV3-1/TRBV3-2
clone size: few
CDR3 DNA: TGTGCCAGCAGCCAAGATCGGAGTTGGGCCGGGGAGCTGTTTTTT
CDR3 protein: CASSQDRSWAGELFF

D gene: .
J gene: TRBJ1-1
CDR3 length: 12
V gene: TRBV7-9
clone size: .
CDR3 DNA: TGTGCCAGCAGAGGGGACGGCTATGAAGCTTTCTTT
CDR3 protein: CASRGDGYEAFF

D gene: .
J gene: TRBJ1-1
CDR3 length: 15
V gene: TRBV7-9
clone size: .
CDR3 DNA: TGTGCCAGCAGTGAACGGGGGCAGGGGAACACTGAAGCTTTCTTT
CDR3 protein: CASSERGQGNTEAFF

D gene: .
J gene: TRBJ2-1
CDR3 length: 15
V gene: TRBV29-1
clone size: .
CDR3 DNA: TGCAGCGCGGGACCCCAAGCGGCAACCTACAATGAGCAGTTCTTC
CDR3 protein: CSAGPQAATYNEQFF

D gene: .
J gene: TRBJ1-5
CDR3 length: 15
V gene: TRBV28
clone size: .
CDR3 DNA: TGTGCCAGCAGTTTACCTTCAGGGGTTCCGCAGCCCCAGCATTTT
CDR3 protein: CASSLPSGVPQPQHF

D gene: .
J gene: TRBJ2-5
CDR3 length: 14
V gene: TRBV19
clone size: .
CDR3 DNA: TGTGCCACCGCTGATCTGACCAGGGAAGAGACCCAGTACTTC
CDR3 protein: CATADLTREETQYF

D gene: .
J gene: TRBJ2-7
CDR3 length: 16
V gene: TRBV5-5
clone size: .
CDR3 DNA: TGTGCCAGCAGCTTGGCCGAATCCTCCTTTTACTACGAGCAGTACTTC
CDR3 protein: CASSLAESSFYYEQYF

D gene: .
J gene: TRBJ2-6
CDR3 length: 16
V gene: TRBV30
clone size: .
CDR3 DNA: TGTGCCTGGAGTGGCCCACCCACCTCTGGGGCCAACGTCCTGACTTTC
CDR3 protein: CAWSGPPTSGANVLTF

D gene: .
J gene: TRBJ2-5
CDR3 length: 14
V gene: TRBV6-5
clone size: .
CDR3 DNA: TGTGCCAGCAGCCCGGTCTTAAATATCGAGACCCAGTACTTC
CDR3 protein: CASSPVLNIETQYF

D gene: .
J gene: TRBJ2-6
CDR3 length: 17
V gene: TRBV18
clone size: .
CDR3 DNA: TGTGCCAGCTCACCCCGGGACACGGCCTCTGGGGCCAACGTCCTGACTTTC
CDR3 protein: CASSPRDTASGANVLTF

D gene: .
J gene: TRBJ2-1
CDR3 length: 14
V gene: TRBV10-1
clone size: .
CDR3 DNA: TGCGCCAGCATTTCCGTCGGATGGGTGAATGAGCAGTTCTTC
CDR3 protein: CASISVGWVNEQFF

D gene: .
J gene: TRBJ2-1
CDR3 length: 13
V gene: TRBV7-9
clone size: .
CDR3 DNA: TGTGCCAGCAGCTCTCAAGCCCCTAATGAGCAGTTCTTC
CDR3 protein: CASSSQAPNEQFF

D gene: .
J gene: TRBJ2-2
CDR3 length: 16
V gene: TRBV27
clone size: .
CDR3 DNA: TGTGCCAGCAGTTTCTACGACAGACCGAACACCGGGGAGCTGTTTTTT
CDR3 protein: CASSFYDRPNTGELFF

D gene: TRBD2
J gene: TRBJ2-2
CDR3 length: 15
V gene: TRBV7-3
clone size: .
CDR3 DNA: TGTGCCAGCAGCATTAGCGGGCCGAACACCGGGGAGCTGTTTTTT
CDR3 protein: CASSISGPNTGELFF

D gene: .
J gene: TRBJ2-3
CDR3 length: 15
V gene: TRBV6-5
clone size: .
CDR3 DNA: TGTGCCAGCAGAACAATAGCCCTAAACACAGATACGCAGTATTTT
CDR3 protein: CASRTIALNTDTQYF

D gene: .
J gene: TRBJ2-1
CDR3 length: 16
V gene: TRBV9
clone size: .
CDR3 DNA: TGTGCCAGCAGCGTAGTTTCCGGAAACTCCTACAATGAGCAGTTCTTC
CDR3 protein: CASSVVSGNSYNEQFF

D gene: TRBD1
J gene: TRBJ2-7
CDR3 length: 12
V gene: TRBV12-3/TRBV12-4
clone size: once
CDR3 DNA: TGTGCCAGCAGTCTGACAGGGTTAGGGCAGTACTTC
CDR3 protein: CASSLTGLGQYF

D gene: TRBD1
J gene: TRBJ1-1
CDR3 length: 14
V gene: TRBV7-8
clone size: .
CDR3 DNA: TGTGCCAGCAGCCGAGACAGGGGGCTCACTGAAGCTTTCTTT
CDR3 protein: CASSRDRGLTEAFF

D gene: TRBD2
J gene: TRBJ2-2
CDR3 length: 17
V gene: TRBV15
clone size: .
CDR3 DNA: TGTGCCACCAGCGCATTCTACGTAGCGGGAGCGGCAGGGGAGCTGTTTTTT
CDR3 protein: CATSAFYVAGAAGELFF

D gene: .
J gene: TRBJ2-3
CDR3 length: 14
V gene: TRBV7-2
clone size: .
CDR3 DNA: TGTGCCAGCAGCTTAGCGGGGATCACAGATACGCAGTATTTT
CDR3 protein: CASSLAGITDTQYF

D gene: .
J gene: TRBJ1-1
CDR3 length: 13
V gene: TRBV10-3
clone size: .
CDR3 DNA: TGTGCCATCAGTCCTCATATGAACACTGAAGCTTTCTTT
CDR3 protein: CAISPHMNTEAFF

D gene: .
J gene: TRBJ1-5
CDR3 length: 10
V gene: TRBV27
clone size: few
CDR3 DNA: TGTGCCAGCAGTTTCTACCTAACTCGTTTT
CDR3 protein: CASSFYLTRF

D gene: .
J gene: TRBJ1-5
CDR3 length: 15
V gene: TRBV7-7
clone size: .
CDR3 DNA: TGTGCCAGCAGCCCTTTTACAAGGACGAATCAGCCCCAGCATTTT
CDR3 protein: CASSPFTRTNQPQHF

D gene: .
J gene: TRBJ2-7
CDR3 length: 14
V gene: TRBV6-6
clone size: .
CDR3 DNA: TGTGCCAGCAGAAACAGACAGGTCACCTACGAGCAGTACTTC
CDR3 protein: CASRNRQVTYEQYF

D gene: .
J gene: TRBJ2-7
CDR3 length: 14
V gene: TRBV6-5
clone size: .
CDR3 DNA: TGTGCCAGCAAGATCCGGGACCTAACCTACGAGCAGTACTTC
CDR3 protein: CASKIRDLTYEQYF

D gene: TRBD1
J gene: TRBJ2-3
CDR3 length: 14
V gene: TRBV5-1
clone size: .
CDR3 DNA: TGCGCCAGCAGCATAGACAGGGCCTCAGATACGCAGTATTTT
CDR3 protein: CASSIDRASDTQYF

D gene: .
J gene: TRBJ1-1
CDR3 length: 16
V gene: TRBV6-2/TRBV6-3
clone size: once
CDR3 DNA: TGTGCCAGCAGCCCTATCCCCGGCAGGGGAAACACTGAAGCTTTCTTT
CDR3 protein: CASSPIPGRGNTEAFF

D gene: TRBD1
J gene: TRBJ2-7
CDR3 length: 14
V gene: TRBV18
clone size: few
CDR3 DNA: TGTGCCAGCTCCCCGGACAGGGGGACCTACGAGCAGTACTTC
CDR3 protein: CASSPDRGTYEQYF

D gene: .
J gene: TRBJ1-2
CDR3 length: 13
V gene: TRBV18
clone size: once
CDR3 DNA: TGTGCCAGCTCGCCGACAGAAACACTCGGCTACACCTTC
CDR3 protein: CASSPTETLGYTF

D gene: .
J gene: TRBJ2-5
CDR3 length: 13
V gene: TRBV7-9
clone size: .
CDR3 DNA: TGTGCCAGCAGCTTAGCGGGGGGAGAGACCCAGTACTTC
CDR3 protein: CASSLAGGETQYF

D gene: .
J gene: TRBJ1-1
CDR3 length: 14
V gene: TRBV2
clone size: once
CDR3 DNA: TGTGCCAGCAGTGAACTTTGGGGGAACACTGAAGCTTTCTTT
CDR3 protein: CASSELWGNTEAFF

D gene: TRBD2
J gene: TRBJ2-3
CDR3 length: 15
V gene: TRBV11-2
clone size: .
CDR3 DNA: TGTGCCAGCAGCCGTAGCGGGAGTAGGTCAGATACGCAGTATTTT
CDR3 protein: CASSRSGSRSDTQYF

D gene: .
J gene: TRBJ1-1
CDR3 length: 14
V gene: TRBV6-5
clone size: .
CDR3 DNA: TGTGCCAGCAGGAAGGACAACGTCGTCGCTGAAGCTTTCTTT
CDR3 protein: CASRKDNVVAEAFF

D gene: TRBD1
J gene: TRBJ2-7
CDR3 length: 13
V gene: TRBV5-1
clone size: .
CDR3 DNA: TGCGCCAGCAGCCCGACAGGGTCCTACGAGCAGTACTTC
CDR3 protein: CASSPTGSYEQYF

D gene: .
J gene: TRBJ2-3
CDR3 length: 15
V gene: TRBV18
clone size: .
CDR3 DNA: TGTGCCAGCTCACCTTTGCACTCTAGCACAGATACGCAGTATTTT
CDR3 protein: CASSPLHSSTDTQYF